This entry lists 14 T cell receptor beta chains sequenced from one sample in a study of blood T cell repertoires in COVID-19. TCRdb keeps only in-frame clones here, not all; method: immunoSEQ multiplex PCR. The sample holds about 400,000 clones; 86% are singletons and the top ten take about 7.1%. Input material: peripheral blood. The receptor set was obtained from a woman aged 55-69 years with COVID-19, enrolled during active disease.

The rearrangement uses TRBV7-3 and TRBJ2-2, with 10 bases fitting TRBD1. The V gene's germline CDR1 is SGHTA and CDR2 FQGTGA. Unmatched junction bases numbered 2, after V lost 5 bases and J lost 5 bases. The CDR3 totals 14 residues. The CDR3 nucleotides are TGTGCCAGCAGCGGACAGGGGGGAACCGGGGAGCTGTTTTTT. It translates to CASSGQGGTGELFF.

Regarding this clone: At one of its ends the junction is not consistent with the germline gene, which may arise from a read error. The V call is TRBV19, the J call TRBJ2-1; 11 bases are a match to TRBD2. CDR1 is LNHDA, CDR2 SQIVND, per germline (reference sequence). This CDR3 is built from 13 residues. The CDR3 is CASRIAGGVEQFF. The CDR3 DNA reads TGTGCCAGTAGAATAGCGGGGGGGGTTGAGCAGTTCTTC.

The V call is TRBV19, the J call TRBJ1-1; D call uncertain. CDR1 is LNHDA, CDR2 SQIVND, per germline (reference sequence). Trimming left V 0 bases short and J 10 bases short, with 9 bases between. CDR3 length equals 12 residues. The CDR3 DNA follows: TGTGCCAGTAGTATAGATCAACGAGCAGCTTTCTTT. Protein sequence: CASSIDQRAAFF.

The V call is TRBV7-2, the J call TRBJ1-5; TRBD1 is a possible D gene (5 bases). Between the trimmed V and J ends, which lost 5 bases and 7 bases, there was a span of 12 bases. Germline CDR1 SGHTA, CDR2 FQGNSA. The CDR3 is 13 residues long. The CDR3 spells CASSPTAAQPQHF. CDR3 in DNA: TGTGCCAGCAGCCCGACAGCCGCCCAGCCCCAGCATTTT.

The V gene is TRBV9, the J gene TRBJ2-1, with a tentative D call TRBD2 (5 bases). CDR3 size: 15 residues. With 2 bases removed from V and 2 bases from J, the gap between germline ends came to 11 bases. CDR1 SGDLS and CDR2 YYNGEE come from the germline V gene. The CDR3 region is CASSVDPGAYNEQFF. CDR3 DNA: TGTGCCAGCAGCGTCGATCCCGGGGCCTACAATGAGCAGTTCTTC.

The CDR3 DNA sequence: TGTGCCAGCAGCCAGGTAACCGGTTCCTACGAGCAGTACTTC. As protein: CASSQVTGSYEQYF. The rearrangement uses TRBV2 and TRBJ2-7; D is unclear. The CDR3 is 14 amino acids. From germline, CDR1 is SNHLY and CDR2 FYNNEI. V dropped 6 bases and J dropped 1 base, with 13 bases sitting between them. The whole variable domain, remainder taken from reference TRBV2 and TRBJ2-7, is EPEVTQTPSHQVTQMGQEVILRCVPISNHLYFYWYRQILGQKVEFLVSFYNNEISEKSEIFDDQFSVERPDGSNFTLKIRSTKLEDSAMYFCASSQVTGSYEQYFGPGTRLTVT.

This chain uses TRBV4-2 with TRBJ2-1; 10 nucleotides agree with TRBD2. The CDR3 totals 15 residues. After removal of 6 bases from V and 5 bases from J, the junction contained 7 bases not matched to a gene. Germline CDR1 is LGHNA and CDR2 is YNFKEQ. Here the CDR3 DNA reads TGTGCCAGCAGGAATAGCGGGGGGCCCCACAATGAGCAGTTCTTC. This sequence encodes CASRNSGGPHNEQFF.

The chain employs TRBV5-1 and TRBJ2-3; no clear D gene. The CDR3 length is 16 residues. Trimming stripped 0 bases from V and 6 bases from J, with 17 bases between. The germline CDR1 and CDR2 sequences are SGHRS and YFSETQ. CDR3 DNA sequence: TGCGCCAGCAGCTTGGGTTTGGGCCCGTCCTGGGATACGCAGTATTTT. Its translation: CASSLGLGPSWDTQYF.

This chain connects TRBV6-5 to TRBJ1-1; D may be TRBD1 (5 bases). Germline CDR1 reads MNHEY; CDR2 reads SVGAGI. Trimming shortened V by 7 bases and J by 2 bases, and 14 bases separated the two germline ends. There are 14 residues in the CDR3. The CDR3 loop reads CASIPGGENTEAFF. The CDR3 DNA is TGTGCCAGCATCCCCGGGGGGGAAAACACTGAAGCTTTCTTT.

The rearrangement uses TRBV7-8 and TRBJ1-3, with TRBD1 as a possible D gene (5 bases). This CDR3 has 16 amino acids. Trimming stripped 5 bases from V and 0 bases from J, with 14 bases between. Germline values: CDR1 SGHVS, CDR2 FQNEAQ. The CDR3: CASSRDYSISGNTIYF. The CDR3 bases are TGTGCCAGCAGCAGGGACTATTCGATCTCTGGAAACACCATATATTTT.

The chain has TRBV4-1 and TRBJ2-1, with a tentative D call TRBD2 (6 bases). CDR1 is MGHRA and CDR2 is YSYEKL in the germline V gene. V dropped 3 bases and J dropped 7 bases, with 28 bases sitting between them. The CDR3 sequence is 19 residues long. This CDR3 is CASSQRALGIGLSWNEQFF. The CDR3 DNA sequence: TGCGCCAGCAGCCAGAGGGCTCTAGGCATAGGACTAAGTTGGAATGAGCAGTTCTTC.

The rearrangement joins TRBV4-1 to TRBJ2-1; 11 bases line up with TRBD2. CDR1 MGHRA and CDR2 YSYEKL come from the germline V gene. The CDR3 is 17 residues long. Germline trimming cut 3 bases from V and 7 bases from J; bases unmatched to any gene: 11. CDR3 region: CASSQSPLAGGPNEQFF. DNA for the CDR3: TGCGCCAGCAGCCAGTCACCGTTAGCGGGGGGGCCTAATGAGCAGTTCTTC.

V is TRBV15 and J is TRBJ2-7; D gene uncertain. CDR3 size: 12 residues. Per the germline V gene, CDR1 is LNHNV and CDR2 is YYDKDF (reference sequence). Trimming left V 0 bases short and J 12 bases short, with 12 bases between. CDR3 sequence: CATSRDSQNRYF. The CDR3 coding sequence is TGTGCCACCAGCAGAGACAGCCAAAACAGGTACTTC.

This rearrangement joins TRBV18 to TRBJ1-2, with 10 nucleotides matching TRBD1. Germline V gene data show CDR1 as KGHSH and CDR2 as LQKENI. The CDR3 covers 15 residues. V shed 3 bases and J 2 bases; nucleotides not matched to a gene: 3. CDR3 bases: TGTGCCAGCTCACCGGGACAGGGGCCCAACTATGGCTACACCTTC. Protein product: CASSPGQGPNYGYTF.